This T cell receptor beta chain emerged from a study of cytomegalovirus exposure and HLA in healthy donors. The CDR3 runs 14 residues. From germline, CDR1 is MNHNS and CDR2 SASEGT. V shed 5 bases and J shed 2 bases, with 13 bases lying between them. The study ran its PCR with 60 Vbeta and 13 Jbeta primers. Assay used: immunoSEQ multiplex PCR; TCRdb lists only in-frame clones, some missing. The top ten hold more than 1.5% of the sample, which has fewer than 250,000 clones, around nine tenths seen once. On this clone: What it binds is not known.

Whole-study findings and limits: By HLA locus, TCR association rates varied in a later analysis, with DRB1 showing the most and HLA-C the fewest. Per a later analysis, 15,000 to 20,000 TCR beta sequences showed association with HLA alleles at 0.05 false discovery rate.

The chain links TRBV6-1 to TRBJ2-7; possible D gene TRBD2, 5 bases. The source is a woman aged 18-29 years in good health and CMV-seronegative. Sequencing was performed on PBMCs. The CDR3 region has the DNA TGTGCCAGCAGTCTATTCGGGGAAACCTACGAGCAGTACTTC. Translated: CASSLFGETYEQYF.